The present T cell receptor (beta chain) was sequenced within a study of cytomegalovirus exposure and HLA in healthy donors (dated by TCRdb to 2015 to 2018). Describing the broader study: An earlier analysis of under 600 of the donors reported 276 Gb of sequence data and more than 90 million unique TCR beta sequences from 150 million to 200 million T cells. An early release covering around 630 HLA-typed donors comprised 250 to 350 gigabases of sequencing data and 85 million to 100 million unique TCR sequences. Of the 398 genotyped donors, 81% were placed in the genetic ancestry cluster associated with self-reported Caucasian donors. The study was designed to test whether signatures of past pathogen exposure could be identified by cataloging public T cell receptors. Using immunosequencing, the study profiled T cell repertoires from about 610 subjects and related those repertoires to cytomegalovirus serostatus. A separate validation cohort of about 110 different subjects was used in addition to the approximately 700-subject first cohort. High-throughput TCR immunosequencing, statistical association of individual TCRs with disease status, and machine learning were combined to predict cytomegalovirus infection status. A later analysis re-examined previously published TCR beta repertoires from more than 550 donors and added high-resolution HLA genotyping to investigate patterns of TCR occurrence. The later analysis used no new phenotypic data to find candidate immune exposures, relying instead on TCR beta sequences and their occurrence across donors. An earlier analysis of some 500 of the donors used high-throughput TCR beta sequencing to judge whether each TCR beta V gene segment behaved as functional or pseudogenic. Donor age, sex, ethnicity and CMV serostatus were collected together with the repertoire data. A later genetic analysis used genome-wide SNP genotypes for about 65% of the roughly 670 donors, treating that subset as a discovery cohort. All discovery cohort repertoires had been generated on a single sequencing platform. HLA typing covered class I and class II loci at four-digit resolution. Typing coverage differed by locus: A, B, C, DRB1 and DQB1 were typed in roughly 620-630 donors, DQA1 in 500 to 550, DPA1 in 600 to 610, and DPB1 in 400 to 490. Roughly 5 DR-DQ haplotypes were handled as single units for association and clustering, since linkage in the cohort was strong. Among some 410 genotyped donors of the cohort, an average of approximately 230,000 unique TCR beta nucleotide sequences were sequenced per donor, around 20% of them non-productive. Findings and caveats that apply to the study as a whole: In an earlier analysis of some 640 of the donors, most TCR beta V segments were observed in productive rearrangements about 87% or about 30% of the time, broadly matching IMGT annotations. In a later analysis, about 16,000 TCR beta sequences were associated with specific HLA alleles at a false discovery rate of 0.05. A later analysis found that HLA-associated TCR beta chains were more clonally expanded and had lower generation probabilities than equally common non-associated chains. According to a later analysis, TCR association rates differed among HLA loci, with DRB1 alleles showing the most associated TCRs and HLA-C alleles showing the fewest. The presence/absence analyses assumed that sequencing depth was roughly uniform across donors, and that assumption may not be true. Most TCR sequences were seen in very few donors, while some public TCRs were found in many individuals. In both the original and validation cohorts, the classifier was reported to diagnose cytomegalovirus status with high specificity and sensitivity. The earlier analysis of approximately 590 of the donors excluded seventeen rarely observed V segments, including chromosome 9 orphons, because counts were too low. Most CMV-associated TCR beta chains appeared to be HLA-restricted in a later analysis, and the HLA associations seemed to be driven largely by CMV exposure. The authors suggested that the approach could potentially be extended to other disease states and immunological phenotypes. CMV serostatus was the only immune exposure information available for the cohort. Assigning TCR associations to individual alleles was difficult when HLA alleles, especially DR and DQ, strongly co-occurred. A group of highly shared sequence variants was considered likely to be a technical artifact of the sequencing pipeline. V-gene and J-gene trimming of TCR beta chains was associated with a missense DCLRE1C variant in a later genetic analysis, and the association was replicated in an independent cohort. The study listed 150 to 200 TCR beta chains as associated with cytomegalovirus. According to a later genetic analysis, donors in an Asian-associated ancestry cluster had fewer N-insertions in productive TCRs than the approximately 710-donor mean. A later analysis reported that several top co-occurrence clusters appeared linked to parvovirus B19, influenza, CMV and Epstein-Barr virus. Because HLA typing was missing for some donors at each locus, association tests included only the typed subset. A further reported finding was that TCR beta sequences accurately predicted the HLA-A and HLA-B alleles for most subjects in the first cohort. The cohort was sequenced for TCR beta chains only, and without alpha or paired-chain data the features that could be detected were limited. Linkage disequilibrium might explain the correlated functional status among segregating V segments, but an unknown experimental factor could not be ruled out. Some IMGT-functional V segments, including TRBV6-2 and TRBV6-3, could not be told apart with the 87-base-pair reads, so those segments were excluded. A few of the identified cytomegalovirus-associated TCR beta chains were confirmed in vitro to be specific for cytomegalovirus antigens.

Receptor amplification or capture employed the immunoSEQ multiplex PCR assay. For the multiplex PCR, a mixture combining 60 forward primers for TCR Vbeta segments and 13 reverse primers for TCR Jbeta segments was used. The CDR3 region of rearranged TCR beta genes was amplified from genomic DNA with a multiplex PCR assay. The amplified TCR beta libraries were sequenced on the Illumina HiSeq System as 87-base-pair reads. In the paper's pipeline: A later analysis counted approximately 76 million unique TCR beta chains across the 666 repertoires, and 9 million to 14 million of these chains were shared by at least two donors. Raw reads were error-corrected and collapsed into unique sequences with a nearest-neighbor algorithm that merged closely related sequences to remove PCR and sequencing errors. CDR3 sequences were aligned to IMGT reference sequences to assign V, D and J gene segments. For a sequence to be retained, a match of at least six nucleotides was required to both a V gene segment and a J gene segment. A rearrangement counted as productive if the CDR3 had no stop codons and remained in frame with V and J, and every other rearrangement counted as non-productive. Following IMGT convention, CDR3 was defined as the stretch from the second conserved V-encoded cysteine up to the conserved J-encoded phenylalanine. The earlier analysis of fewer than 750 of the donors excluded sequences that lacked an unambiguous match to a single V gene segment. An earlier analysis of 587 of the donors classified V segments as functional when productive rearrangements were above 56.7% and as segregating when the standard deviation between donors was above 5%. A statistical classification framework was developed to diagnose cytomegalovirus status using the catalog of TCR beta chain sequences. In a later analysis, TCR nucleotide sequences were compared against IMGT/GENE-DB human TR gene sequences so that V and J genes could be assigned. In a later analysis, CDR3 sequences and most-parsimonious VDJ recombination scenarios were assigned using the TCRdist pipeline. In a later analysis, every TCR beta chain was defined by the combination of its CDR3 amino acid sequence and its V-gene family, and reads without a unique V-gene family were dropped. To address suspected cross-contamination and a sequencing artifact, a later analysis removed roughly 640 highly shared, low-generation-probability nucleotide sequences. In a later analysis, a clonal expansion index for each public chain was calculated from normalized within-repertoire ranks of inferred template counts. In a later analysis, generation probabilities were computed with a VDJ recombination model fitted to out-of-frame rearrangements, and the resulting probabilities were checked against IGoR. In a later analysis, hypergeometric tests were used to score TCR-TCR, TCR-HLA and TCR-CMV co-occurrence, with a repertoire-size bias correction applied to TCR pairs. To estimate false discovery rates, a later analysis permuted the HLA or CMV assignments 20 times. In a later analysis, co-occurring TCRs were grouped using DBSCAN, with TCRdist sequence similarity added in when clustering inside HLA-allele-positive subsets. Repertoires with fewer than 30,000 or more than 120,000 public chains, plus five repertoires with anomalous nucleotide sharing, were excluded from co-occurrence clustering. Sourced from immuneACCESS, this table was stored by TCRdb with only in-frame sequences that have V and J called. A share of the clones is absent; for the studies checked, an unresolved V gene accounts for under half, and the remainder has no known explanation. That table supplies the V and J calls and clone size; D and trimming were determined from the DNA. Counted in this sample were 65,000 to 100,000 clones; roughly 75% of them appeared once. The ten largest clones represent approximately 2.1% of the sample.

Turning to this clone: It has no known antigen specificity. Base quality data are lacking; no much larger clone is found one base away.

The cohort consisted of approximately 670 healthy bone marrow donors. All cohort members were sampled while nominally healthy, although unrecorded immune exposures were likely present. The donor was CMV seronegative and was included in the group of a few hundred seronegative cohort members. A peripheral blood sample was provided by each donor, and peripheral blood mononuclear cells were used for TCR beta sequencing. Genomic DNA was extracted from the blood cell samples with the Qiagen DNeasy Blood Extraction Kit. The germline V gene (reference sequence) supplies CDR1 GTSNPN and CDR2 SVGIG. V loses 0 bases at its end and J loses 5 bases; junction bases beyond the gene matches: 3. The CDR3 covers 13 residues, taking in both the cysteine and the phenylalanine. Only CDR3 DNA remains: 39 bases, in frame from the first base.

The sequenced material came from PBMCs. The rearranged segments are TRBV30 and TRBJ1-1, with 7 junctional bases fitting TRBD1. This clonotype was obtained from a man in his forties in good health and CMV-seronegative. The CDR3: CAWSVQTGTEAFF. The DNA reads TGTGCCTGGAGTGTCCAGACAGGGACTGAAGCTTTCTTT. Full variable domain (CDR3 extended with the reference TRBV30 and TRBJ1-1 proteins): SQTIHQWPATLVQPVGSPLSLECTVEGTSNPNLYWYRQAAGRGLQLLFYSVGIGQISSEVPQNLSASRPQDRQFILSSKKLLLSDSGFYLCAWSVQTGTEAFFGQGTRLTVV.